A single sample gave rise to the 6 T cell receptor beta chains below, sequenced in a study of T cells in Graves' hyperthyroidism and ophthalmopathy. The source material, RNA transcripts, was used to amplify TCR beta CDR3 regions. HTBI primers were the set used in a first-round RT-PCR of the TCR CDR3. MiXCR was run by TCRdb on the multiplex PCR reads, yielding one entry per CDR3 protein. The repertoire holds hundreds of thousands of distinct CDR3 sequences, with 20% as singletons. The sequenced sample was blood. All receptors derive from a middle-aged man with Graves' ophthalmopathy.

This chain links TRBV19 with TRBJ1-2, with 7 bases matching TRBD1. Germline-derived CDR1 and CDR2 are LNHDA and SQIVND (reference sequence). Trimming removed 5 bases from V and 3 bases from J; junction bases left unmatched: 9. The CDR3 spans 15 residues. CDR3 nucleotide sequence: TGTGCCAGTAGTCTCTCCCGACAGGGCGACTATGGCTACACCTTC. It encodes CASSLSRQGDYGYTF.

This clonotype showed up many times. The chain uses TRBV2 and TRBJ2-3; TRBD2 agrees at 13 bases. In germline, CDR1 is SNHLY, CDR2 FYNNEI. The CDR3 has 16 amino acids. Trimming removed 7 bases from V and 1 base from J; junction bases left unmatched: 5. This chain's CDR3 is CASKRLAGGGTDTQYF. The CDR3 DNA reads as TGTGCCAGCAAGCGACTAGCGGGAGGAGGCACAGATACGCAGTATTTT.

This clonotype was found many times. The V gene is TRBV11-2, the J gene TRBJ2-5; 11 positions agree with TRBD2. Germline values: CDR1 SGHAT, CDR2 FQNNGV. V gave up 5 bases and J gave up 1 base; unmatched junction bases: 9. The CDR3 spans 17 residues. CDR3: CASSPPGLAGLQETQYF. Written as DNA, the CDR3 is TGTGCCAGCAGCCCCCCAGGACTAGCGGGCCTCCAAGAGACCCAGTACTTC. Drawing the rest from reference TRBV11-2 and TRBJ2-5, the complete variable domain is EAGVAQSPRYKIIEKRQSVAFWCNPISGHATLYWYQQILGQGPKLLIQFQNNGVVDDSQLPKDRFSAERLKGVDSTLKIQPAKLEDSAVYLCASSPPGLAGLQETQYFGPGTRLLVL.

The genes are TRBV9 and TRBJ2-1; 9 nucleotides align to TRBD2. This CDR3 has 16 residues. Trimming removed 4 bases from V and 9 bases from J; junction bases left unmatched: 14. From germline, CDR1 is SGDLS and CDR2 YYNGEE. The CDR3 nucleotides are TGTGCCAGCAGCCCCCGTAGGCGGGAGGGCCTGACTGAGCAGTTCTTC. Its protein product is CASSPRRREGLTEQFF.

This chain connects TRBV4-1 to TRBJ2-1, with unresolved D. V was clipped by 4 bases and J by 13 bases, with 17 bases between them. The germline V gene encodes CDR1 MGHRA and CDR2 YSYEKL. The CDR3 contains 13 residues. CDR3 coding DNA: TGCGCCAGCAGCCCTAAGATAGGTGGTCTTCAGTTCTTC. It is translated as CASSPKIGGLQFF.

V gene TRBV19 combines with J gene TRBJ1-1; D is ambiguous. V was pared by 8 bases and J by 2 bases, with 12 bases between. This CDR3 spans 13 amino acids. Germline CDR1 and CDR2: LNHDA and SQIVND (reference sequence). CDR3 nucleotide sequence: TGTGCCAGTGGTGGTTACAAAAACACTGAAGCTTTCTTT. This gives the protein CASGGYKNTEAFF.